This T cell receptor beta chain emerged from a study of T cells after somatic rescue of genetic block. TCRdb's copy holds only in-frame clones and misses some; the assay was immunoSEQ multiplex PCR. The sample includes some 90,000 clones, just under 90% seen only once; the top ten take roughly 1.7%. V gave up 6 bases and J gave up 4 bases, with 10 bases separating them. This CDR3 spans 13 amino acids. Germline V gene data show CDR1 as MNHEY and CDR2 as SVGAGI. The clonotype originates from a woman aged 18-30 years. This chain links TRBV6-5 with TRBJ1-3; no definite D call. What was sequenced was peripheral blood mononuclear cells (PBMCs). Written as DNA, the CDR3 is TGTGCCAGCAGGGCCGGGATCGGAAACACCATATATTTT. Encoded protein: CASRAGIGNTIYF.